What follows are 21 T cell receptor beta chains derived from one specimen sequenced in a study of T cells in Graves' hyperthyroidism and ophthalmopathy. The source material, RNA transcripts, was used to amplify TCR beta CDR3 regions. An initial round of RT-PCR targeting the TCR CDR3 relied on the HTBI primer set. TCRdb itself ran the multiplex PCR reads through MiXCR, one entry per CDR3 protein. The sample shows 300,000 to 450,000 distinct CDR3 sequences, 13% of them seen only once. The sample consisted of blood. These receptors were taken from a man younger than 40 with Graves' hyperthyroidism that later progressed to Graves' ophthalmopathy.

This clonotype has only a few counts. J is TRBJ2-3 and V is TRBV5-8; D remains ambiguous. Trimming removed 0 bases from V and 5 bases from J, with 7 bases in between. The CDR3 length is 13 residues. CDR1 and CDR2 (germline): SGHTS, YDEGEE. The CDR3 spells CASSLAERDTQYF. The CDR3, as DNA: TGTGCCAGCAGCTTGGCCGAAAGAGATACGCAGTATTTT. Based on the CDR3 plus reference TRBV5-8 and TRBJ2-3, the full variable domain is EAGVTQSPTHLIKTRGQQATLRCSPISGHTSVYWYQQALGLGLQFLLWYDEGEERNRGNFPPRFSGRQFPNYSSELNVNALELEDSALYLCASSLAERDTQYFGPGTRLTVL.

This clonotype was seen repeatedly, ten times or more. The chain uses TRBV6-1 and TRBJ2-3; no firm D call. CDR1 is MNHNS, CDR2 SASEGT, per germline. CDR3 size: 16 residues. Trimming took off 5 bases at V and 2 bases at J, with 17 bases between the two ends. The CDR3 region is CASSTLTAPPTDTQYF. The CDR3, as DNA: TGTGCCAGCAGTACTTTAACAGCTCCCCCCACAGATACGCAGTATTTT.

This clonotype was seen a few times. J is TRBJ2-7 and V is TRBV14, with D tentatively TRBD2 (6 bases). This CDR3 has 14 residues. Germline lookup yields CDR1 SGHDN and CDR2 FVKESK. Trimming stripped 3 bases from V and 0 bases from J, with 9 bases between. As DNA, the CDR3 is TGTGCCAGCAGCCATCGGGGGAACTCCTACGAGCAGTACTTC. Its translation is CASSHRGNSYEQYF.

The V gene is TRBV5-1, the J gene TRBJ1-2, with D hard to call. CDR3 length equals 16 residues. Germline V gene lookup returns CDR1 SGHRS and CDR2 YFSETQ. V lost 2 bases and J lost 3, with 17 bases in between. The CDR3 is CASSFDHIVRDYGYTF. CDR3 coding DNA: TGCGCCAGCAGCTTCGACCACATCGTCAGAGACTATGGCTACACCTTC.

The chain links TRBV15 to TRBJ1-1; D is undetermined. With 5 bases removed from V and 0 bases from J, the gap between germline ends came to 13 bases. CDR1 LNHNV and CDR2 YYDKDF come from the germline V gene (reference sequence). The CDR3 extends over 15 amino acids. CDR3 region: CATSERLGLNTEAFF. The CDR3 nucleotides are TGTGCCACCAGCGAAAGGTTAGGATTGAACACTGAAGCTTTCTTT. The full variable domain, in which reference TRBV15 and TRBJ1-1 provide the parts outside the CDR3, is DAMVIQNPRYQVTQFGKPVTLSCSQTLNHNVMYWYQQKSSQAPKLLFHYYDKDFNNEADTPDNFQSRRPNTSFCFLDIRSPGLGDTAMYLCATSERLGLNTEAFFGQGTRLTVV.

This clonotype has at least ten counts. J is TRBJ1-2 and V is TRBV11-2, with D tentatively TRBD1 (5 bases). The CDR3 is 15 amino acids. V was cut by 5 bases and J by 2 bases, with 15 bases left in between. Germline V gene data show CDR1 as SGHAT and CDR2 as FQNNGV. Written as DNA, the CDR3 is TGTGCCAGCAGCCCTTCCTCGGGACGGAACTATGGCTACACCTTC. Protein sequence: CASSPSSGRNYGYTF.

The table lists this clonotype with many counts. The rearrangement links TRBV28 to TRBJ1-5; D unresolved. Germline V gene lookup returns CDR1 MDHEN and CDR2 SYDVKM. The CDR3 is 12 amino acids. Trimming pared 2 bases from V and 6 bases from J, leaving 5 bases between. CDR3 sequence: CASSLRVQPQHF. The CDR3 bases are TGTGCCAGCAGTTTACGGGTTCAGCCCCAGCATTTT. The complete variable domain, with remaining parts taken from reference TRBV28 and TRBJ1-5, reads DVKVTQSSRYLVKRTGEKVFLECVQDMDHENMFWYRQDPGLGLRLIYFSYDVKMKEKGDIPEGYSVSREKKERFSLILESASTNQTSMYLCASSLRVQPQHFGDGTRLSIL.

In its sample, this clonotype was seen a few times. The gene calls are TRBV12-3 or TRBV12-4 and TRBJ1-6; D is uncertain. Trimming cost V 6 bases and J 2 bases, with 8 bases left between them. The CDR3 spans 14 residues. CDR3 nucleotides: TGTGCCAGCAGCCCGACAACCTATAATTCACCCCTCCACTTT. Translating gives CASSPTTYNSPLHF.

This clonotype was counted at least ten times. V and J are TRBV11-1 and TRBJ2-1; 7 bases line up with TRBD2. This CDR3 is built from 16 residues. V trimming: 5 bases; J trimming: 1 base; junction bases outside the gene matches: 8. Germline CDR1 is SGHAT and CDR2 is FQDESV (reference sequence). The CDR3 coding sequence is TGTGCCAGCAGCCCCGCGATCGGGGGGTCCTACAATGAGCAGTTCTTC. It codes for CASSPAIGGSYNEQFF.

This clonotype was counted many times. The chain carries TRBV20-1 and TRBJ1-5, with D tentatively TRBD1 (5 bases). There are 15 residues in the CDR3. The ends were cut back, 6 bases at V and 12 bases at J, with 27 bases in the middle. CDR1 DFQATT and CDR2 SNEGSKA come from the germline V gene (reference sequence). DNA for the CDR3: TGCAGTGCGCGGACCGAGCTCACCAAGTGGGGGGGCCAGCATTTT. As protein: CSARTELTKWGGQHF.

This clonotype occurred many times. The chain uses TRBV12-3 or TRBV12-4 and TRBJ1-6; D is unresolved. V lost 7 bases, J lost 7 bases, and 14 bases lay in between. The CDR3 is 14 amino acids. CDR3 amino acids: CASKAGMSNSPLHF. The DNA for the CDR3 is TGTGCCAGCAAAGCAGGCATGTCAAATTCACCCCTCCACTTT.

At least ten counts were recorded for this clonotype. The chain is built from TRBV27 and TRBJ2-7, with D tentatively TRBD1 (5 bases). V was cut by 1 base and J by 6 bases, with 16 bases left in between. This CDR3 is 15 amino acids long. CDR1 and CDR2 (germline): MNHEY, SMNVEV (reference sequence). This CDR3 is CASSLFGARGGEQYF. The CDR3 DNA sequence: TGTGCCAGCAGTTTATTTGGGGCGAGAGGTGGCGAGCAGTACTTC.

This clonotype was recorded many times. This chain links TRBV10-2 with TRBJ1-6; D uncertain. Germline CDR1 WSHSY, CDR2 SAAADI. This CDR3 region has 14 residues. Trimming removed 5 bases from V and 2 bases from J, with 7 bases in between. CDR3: CASSKGAYNSPLHF. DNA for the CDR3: TGCGCCAGCAGTAAAGGAGCCTATAATTCACCCCTCCACTTT.

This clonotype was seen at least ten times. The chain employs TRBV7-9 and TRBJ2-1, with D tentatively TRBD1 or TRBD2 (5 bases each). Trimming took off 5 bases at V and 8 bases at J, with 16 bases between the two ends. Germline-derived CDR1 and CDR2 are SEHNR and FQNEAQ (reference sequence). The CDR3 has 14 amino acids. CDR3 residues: CASSQLVRGHEQFF. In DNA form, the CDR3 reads TGTGCCAGCAGCCAGTTGGTGAGGGGACATGAGCAGTTCTTC.

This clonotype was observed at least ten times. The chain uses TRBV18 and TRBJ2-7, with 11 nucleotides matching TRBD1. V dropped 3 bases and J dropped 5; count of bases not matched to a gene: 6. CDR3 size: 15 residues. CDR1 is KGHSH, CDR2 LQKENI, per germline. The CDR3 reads CASSPTRTGGDEQYF. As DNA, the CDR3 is TGTGCCAGCTCACCGACCCGGACAGGGGGCGACGAGCAGTACTTC.

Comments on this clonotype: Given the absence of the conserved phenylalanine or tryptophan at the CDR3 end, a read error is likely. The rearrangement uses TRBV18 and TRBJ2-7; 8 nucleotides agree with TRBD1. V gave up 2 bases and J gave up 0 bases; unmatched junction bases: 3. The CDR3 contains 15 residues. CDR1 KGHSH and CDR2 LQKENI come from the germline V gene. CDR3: CASSPSGQGSYEQYL. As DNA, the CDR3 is TGTGCCAGCTCACCAAGCGGACAGGGCTCCTACGAGCAGTACCTC.

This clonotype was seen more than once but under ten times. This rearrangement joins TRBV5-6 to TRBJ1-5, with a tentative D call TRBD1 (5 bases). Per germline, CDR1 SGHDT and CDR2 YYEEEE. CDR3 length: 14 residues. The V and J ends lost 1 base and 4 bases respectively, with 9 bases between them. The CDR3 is CASSLLGTNQPQHF. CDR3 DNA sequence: TGTGCCAGCAGCTTGCTAGGGACTAATCAGCCCCAGCATTTT.

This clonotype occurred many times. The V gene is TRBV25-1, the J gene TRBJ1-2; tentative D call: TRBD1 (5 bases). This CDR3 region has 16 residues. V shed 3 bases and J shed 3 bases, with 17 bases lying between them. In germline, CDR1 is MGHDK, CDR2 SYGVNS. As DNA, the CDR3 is TGTGCCAGCAGTGACCATGGGACCGAATTATACTATGGCTACACCTTC. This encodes CASSDHGTELYYGYTF.

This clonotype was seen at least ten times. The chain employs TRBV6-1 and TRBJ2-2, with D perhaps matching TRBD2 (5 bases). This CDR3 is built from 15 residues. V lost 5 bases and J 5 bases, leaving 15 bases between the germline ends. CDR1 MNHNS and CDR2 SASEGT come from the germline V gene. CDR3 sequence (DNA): TGTGCCAGCAGTTATAAGCCCAGAGGGACCGGGGAGCTGTTTTTT. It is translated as CASSYKPRGTGELFF.

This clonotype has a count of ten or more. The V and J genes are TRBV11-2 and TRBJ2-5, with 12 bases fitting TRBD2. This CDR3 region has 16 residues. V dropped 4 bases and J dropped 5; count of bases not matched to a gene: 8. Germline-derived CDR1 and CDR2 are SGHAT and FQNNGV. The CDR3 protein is CASSWVLAGGGETQYF. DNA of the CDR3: TGTGCCAGCAGCTGGGTACTAGCGGGGGGCGGGGAGACCCAGTACTTC. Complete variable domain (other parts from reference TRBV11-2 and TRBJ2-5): EAGVAQSPRYKIIEKRQSVAFWCNPISGHATLYWYQQILGQGPKLLIQFQNNGVVDDSQLPKDRFSAERLKGVDSTLKIQPAKLEDSAVYLCASSWVLAGGGETQYFGPGTRLLVL.

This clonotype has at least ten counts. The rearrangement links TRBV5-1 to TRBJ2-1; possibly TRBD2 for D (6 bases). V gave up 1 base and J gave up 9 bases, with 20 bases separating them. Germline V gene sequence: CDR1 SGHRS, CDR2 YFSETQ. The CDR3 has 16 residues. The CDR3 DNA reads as TGCGCCAGCAGCTTGAATAGCGGCTGGTCGATGGGTGAGCAGTTCTTC. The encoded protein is CASSLNSGWSMGEQFF. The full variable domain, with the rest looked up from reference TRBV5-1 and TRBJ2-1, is KAGVTQTPRYLIKTRGQQVTLSCSPISGHRSVSWYQQTPGQGLQFLFEYFSETQRNKGNFPGRFSGRQFSNSRSEMNVSTLELGDSALYLCASSLNSGWSMGEQFFGPGTRLTVL.